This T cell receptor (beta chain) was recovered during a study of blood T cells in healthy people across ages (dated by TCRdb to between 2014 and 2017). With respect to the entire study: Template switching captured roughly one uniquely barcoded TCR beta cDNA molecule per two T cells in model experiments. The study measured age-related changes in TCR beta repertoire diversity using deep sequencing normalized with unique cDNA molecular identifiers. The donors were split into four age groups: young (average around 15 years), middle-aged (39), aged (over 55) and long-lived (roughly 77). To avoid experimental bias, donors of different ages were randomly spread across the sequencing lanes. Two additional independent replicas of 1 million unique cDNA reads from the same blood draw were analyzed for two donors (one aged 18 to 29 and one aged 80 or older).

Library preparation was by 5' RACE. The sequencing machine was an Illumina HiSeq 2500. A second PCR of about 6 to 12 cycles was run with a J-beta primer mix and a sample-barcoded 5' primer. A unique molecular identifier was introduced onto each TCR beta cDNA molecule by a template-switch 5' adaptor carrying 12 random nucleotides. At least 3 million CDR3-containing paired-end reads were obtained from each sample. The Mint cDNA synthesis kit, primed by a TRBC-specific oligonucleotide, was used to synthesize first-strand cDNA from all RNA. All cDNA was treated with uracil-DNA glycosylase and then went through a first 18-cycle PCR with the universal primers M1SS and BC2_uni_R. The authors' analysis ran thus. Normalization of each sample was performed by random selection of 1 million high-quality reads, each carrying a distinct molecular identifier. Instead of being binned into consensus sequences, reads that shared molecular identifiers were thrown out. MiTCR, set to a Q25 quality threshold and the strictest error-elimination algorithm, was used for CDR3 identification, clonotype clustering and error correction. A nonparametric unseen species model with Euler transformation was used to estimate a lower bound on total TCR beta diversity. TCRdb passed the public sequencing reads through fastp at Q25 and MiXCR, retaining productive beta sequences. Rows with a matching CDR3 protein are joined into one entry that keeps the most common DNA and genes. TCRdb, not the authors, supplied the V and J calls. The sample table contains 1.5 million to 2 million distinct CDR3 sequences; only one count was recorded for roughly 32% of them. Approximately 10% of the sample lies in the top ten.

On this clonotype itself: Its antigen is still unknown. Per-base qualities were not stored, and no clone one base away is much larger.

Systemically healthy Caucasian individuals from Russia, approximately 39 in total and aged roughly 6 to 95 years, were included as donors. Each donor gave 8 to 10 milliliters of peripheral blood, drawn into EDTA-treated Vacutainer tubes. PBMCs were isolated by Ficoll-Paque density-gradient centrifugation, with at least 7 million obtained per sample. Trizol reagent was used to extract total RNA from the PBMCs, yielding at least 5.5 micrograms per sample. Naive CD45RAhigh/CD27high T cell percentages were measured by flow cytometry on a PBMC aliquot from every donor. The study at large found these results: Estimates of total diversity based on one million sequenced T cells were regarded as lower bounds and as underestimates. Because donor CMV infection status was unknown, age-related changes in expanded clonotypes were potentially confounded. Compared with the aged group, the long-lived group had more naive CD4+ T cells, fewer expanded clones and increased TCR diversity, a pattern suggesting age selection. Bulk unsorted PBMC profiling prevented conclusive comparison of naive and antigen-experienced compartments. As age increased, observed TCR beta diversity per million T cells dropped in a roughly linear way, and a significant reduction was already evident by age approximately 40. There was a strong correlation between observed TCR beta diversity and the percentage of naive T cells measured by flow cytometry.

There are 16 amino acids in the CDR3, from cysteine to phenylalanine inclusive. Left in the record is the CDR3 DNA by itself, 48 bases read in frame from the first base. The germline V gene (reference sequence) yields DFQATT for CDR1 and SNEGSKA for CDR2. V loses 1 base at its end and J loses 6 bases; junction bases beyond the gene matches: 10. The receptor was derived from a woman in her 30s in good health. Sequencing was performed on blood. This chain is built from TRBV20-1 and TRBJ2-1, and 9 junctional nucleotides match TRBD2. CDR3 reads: CSARGRAGGPGNEQFF. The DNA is TGCAGTGCTAGAGGTCGCGCGGGAGGGCCTGGCAATGAGCAGTTCTTC.